Shown below are 20 T cell receptor beta chains from a single sample sequenced in a study of CD8 T cells in Susac syndrome. Random hexamers were used to reverse transcribe the RNA input (about 0.5 to 1 ug). From the immunoSEQ multiplex PCR reads, TCRdb called clonotypes with MiXCR, one entry per CDR3 protein. The table includes approximately 210,000 distinct CDR3 sequences, approximately 94% detected once. The specimen sequenced was CD4+ T cells from PBMCs. These receptors were obtained from a human donor with Susac syndrome.

J is TRBJ2-7 and V is TRBV5-4, with TRBD1 matching over 9 bases. The CDR3 runs to 15 residues. V shed 2 bases and J 5 bases; nucleotides not matched to a gene: 8. CDR1 SGHNT and CDR2 YYREEE come from the germline V gene (reference sequence). CDR3 region: CASSFRDRANDEQYF. The CDR3 nucleotides read TGTGCCAGCAGCTTCCGGGACAGGGCGAACGACGAGCAGTACTTC.

This chain uses TRBV5-1 with TRBJ1-5; no firm D call. The CDR3 is made up of 14 amino acids. Trimming removed 4 bases at V and 0 bases at J, with 8 bases between. The germline CDR1 and CDR2 sequences are SGHRS and YFSETQ. The CDR3 region has the DNA TGCGCCAGCAGCGCAGACGGTAGCAATCAGCCCCAGCATTTT. Encoded protein: CASSADGSNQPQHF.

The chain couples TRBV20-1 to TRBJ1-2; D ambiguous. The CDR3 runs to 12 residues. Germline values: CDR1 DFQATT, CDR2 SNEGSKA (reference sequence). Trimming shortened V by 0 bases and J by 2 bases, and 4 bases separated the two germline ends. CDR3: CSARDGNYGYTF. The CDR3 DNA sequence: TGCAGTGCTAGAGATGGCAACTATGGCTACACCTTC.

This rearrangement joins TRBV29-1 to TRBJ2-2; 10 bases map to TRBD2. The CDR3 loop spans 15 amino acids. The J segment lost 7 bases and the V segment lost 5 bases, leaving 10 bases of the junction unmatched. Looked up from germline, CDR1 is SQVTM and CDR2 is ANQGSEA. CDR3 protein: CSVSPSGGADGELFF. DNA for the CDR3: TGCAGCGTTAGCCCAAGCGGGGGGGCAGACGGGGAGCTGTTTTTT.

The V and J genes are TRBV9 and TRBJ1-2, with a weak D call TRBD1 (5 bases). The CDR3 contains 15 residues. CDR1 is SGDLS and CDR2 is YYNGEE in the germline V gene. The V and J ends lost 0 bases and 4 bases respectively, with 13 bases between them. As DNA, the CDR3 is TGTGCCAGCAGCGTAGAGGAGGGGTCCGCCTATGGCTACACCTTC. Translating gives CASSVEEGSAYGYTF.

The CDR3 is CASRLQGSLDSPLHF. In DNA, the CDR3 is TGTGCCAGCAGGTTACAGGGGTCACTTGATTCACCCCTCCACTTT. This chain uses TRBV6-1 with TRBJ1-6, with 7 positions matching TRBD1. V dropped 6 bases and J dropped 8; count of bases not matched to a gene: 10. The CDR3 covers 15 residues. The germline V gene encodes CDR1 MNHNS and CDR2 SASEGT.

This clonotype has only a few counts. V and J are TRBV27 and TRBJ2-5; the D gene is possibly TRBD1 (6 bases). Trimming left V 4 bases short and J 1 base short, with 10 bases between. Germline assignment: CDR1 MNHEY and CDR2 SMNVEV (reference sequence). The CDR3 extends over 14 amino acids. The CDR3 nucleotides are TGTGCCAGCAGTTCAGGACAGCTCCAAGAGACCCAGTACTTC. Its protein product is CASSSGQLQETQYF.

This chain uses TRBV11-2 with TRBJ1-6; 8 positions agree with TRBD1. The CDR3 is 19 residues long. Trimming at V came to 3 bases and at J to 0 bases, leaving 10 bases not matched to a gene. Per germline, CDR1 SGHAT and CDR2 FQNNGV. Here the CDR3 DNA reads TGTGCCAGCAGCTTGCGGGGACAGGAACGGAGCTCCTATAATTCACCCCTCCACTTT. This gives the protein CASSLRGQERSSYNSPLHF.

This chain connects TRBV20-1 to TRBJ1-5, with 12 bases lining up with TRBD1. V was clipped by 6 bases and J by 2 bases; unmatched bases: 2. From germline, CDR1 is DFQATT and CDR2 SNEGSKA (reference sequence). The CDR3 runs to 14 residues. In nucleotides, the CDR3 is TGCAGTGCGGGGACAGGGGGCCGCAATCAGCCCCAGCATTTT. Protein: CSAGTGGRNQPQHF.

Only one count was recorded for this clonotype. The chain recombines TRBV7-2 with TRBJ1-1, with TRBD1 matching over 7 bases. CDR3 size: 16 residues. The ends lost 4 bases at V and 5 bases at J; junction bases unmatched: 13. Germline V gene data show CDR1 as SGHTA and CDR2 as FQGNSA. In DNA, the CDR3 is TGTGCCAGCAGCTCCAGCCCCGACAGGGTTGGGACTGAAGCTTTCTTT. Translated, it gives CASSSSPDRVGTEAFF.

This clonotype was observed once. The V and J genes are TRBV9 and TRBJ2-1; tentative D call: TRBD1 (6 bases). Germline CDR1 reads SGDLS; CDR2 reads YYNGEE. V was trimmed by 4 bases and J by 8 bases, leaving 19 bases between them. This CDR3 is built from 15 residues. In nucleotides, the CDR3 is TGTGCCAGCAGCCCCCTTCGGAACCCAGGGGATGAGCAGTTCTTC. Amino acids: CASSPLRNPGDEQFF. The complete variable domain, with remaining parts taken from reference TRBV9 and TRBJ2-1, reads DSGVTQTPKHLITATGQRVTLRCSPRSGDLSVYWYQQSLDQGLQFLIQYYNGEERAKGNILERFSAQQFPDLHSELNLSSLELGDSALYFCASSPLRNPGDEQFFGPGTRLTVL.

The J gene is TRBJ1-1, the V gene TRBV20-1, with D unresolved. Trimming shortened V by 3 bases and J by 6 bases, and 8 bases separated the two germline ends. Germline CDR1 is DFQATT and CDR2 is SNEGSKA (reference sequence). The CDR3 loop spans 11 amino acids. The CDR3 is CSARWLSEAFF. CDR3 nucleotide sequence: TGCAGTGCTAGGTGGCTGTCTGAAGCTTTCTTT.

The table lists this clonotype with a count of one. The chain employs TRBV7-6 and TRBJ1-3; 7 bases agree with TRBD1. Germline V gene sequence: CDR1 SGHVS, CDR2 FNYEAQ. This CDR3 is 15 amino acids long. The V gene end was trimmed by 5 bases and the J gene end by 4 bases; junction bases not matched to a gene: 8. The CDR3 here is CASSDRQGTGNTIYF. CDR3 in DNA: TGTGCCAGCAGCGACCGACAGGGTACGGGAAACACCATATATTTT.

This rearrangement joins TRBV24-1 to TRBJ1-5, with D maybe TRBD1 (6 bases). Germline V gene sequence: CDR1 KGHDR, CDR2 SFDVKD. V was clipped by 7 bases and J by 5 bases, with 14 bases between them. The length of the CDR3 is 14 residues. CDR3 in amino acids: CATSRQATDQPQHF. The CDR3 nucleotides are TGTGCCACCAGCAGACAGGCTACTGATCAGCCCCAGCATTTT.

In DNA, the CDR3 is TGCAGTGCTAGAGACATACAGGGGGCTAGCAATCAGCCCCAGCATTTT. The encoded protein is CSARDIQGASNQPQHF. The chain has TRBV20-1 and TRBJ1-5; TRBD1 aligns across 9 bases. With V trimmed by 0 bases and J by 0 bases, 3 bases remained unmatched. From germline, CDR1 is DFQATT and CDR2 SNEGSKA (reference sequence). This CDR3 comprises 16 residues.

The J gene is TRBJ2-2, the V gene TRBV6-4; the D is unclear. V shed 3 bases and J shed 0 bases, with 5 bases lying between them. Germline V gene sequence: CDR1 MRHNA, CDR2 SNTAGT. The CDR3 is 14 residues long. The CDR3 bases are TGTGCCAGCAGTGATAGGCCGAACACCGGGGAGCTGTTTTTT. It is translated as CASSDRPNTGELFF.

The chain is built from TRBV30 and TRBJ1-6, with unresolved D. The CDR3 has 12 residues. Per germline, CDR1 GTSNPN and CDR2 SVGIG (reference sequence). With 0 bases removed from V and 5 bases from J, the gap between germline ends came to 2 bases. CDR3 bases: TGTGCCTGGAGTGTACATAATTCACCCCTCCACTTT. Amino acids: CAWSVHNSPLHF. Full variable domain (missing parts from reference TRBV30 and TRBJ1-6): SQTIHQWPATLVQPVGSPLSLECTVEGTSNPNLYWYRQAAGRGLQLLFYSVGIGQISSEVPQNLSASRPQDRQFILSSKKLLLSDSGFYLCAWSVHNSPLHFGNGTRLTVT.

The chain uses TRBV27 and TRBJ1-4; 8 nucleotides align to TRBD1. CDR3 length: 16 residues. CDR1 is MNHEY and CDR2 is SMNVEV in the germline V gene (reference sequence). The trim removed 7 bases at V and 2 bases at J, leaving 9 bases unmatched. The CDR3 nucleotides are TGTGCCAGCAAACGCAGGGGGCTCGCGACTAATGAAAAACTGTTTTTT. Translated, it gives CASKRRGLATNEKLFF.

The chain uses TRBV6-5 and TRBJ2-7, with 12 bases that match TRBD2. With 4 bases clipped from V and 5 bases from J, the junction kept 12 bases outside the gene matches. CDR3 size: 17 residues. CDR1 is MNHEY and CDR2 is SVGAGI in the germline V gene. The chain's CDR3 is CASSSSTTSGGLHEQYF. The CDR3 region has the DNA TGTGCCAGCAGTTCCTCGACTACTAGCGGGGGGCTACACGAGCAGTACTTC.

V usage is TRBV29-1 and J usage is TRBJ1-4; no reliable D call. V was clipped by 4 bases and J by 8 bases, with 8 bases between them. From germline, CDR1 is SQVTM and CDR2 ANQGSEA. The CDR3 covers 11 residues. DNA for the CDR3: TGCAGCGTTGGGTTTGGGGAAAAACTGTTTTTT. Translating it yields CSVGFGEKLFF.